This T cell receptor (beta chain) is from a study of cytomegalovirus exposure and HLA in healthy donors. Study findings and constraints: It was confirmed in vitro that a few of the CMV-associated chains were specific for CMV antigens. The tendency of first-cohort TCR clusters to co-occur in the approximately 120 validation repertoires was identified by a subsequent analysis.

The assay was immunoSEQ multiplex PCR, and TCRdb's table has in-frame clones only and misses some. The sample includes approximately 180,000 clones, more than 75% seen only once; the top ten take approximately 1.5%. Per germline, CDR1 WSHSY and CDR2 SAAADI. After removal of 3 bases from V and 3 bases from J, the junction contained 10 bases not matched to a gene. This CDR3 region has 16 residues. As for this clone: Its antigen is unknown.

This receptor was taken from a woman in her thirties in good health and CMV-seronegative. The sequenced sample was PBMCs. The V and J genes are TRBV10-2 and TRBJ2-5; 7 bases are shared with TRBD2. CDR3 nucleotides: TGCGCCAGCAGTGATCCTCAGCGGGATACTAAAGAGACCCAGTACTTC. Its protein is CASSDPQRDTKETQYF.